The T cell receptor (beta chain) under discussion was sequenced for a study of shared T cell receptors in the human thymus. Measured with immunoSEQ multiplex PCR; TCRdb has only the in-frame clones, and not every one. The data show about 730,000 clones, 70% to 90% seen once. Germline-derived CDR1 and CDR2 are SGHTA and FQGNSA. The CDR3 contains 18 residues. After removal of 3 bases from V and 2 bases from J, the junction contained 12 bases not matched to a gene. In addition, the sample was reused for a study of human thymus T cells. That paper notes: V and J gene usage appeared biased in thymic and blood repertoires.

The rearrangement uses TRBV7-2 and TRBJ2-2; 7 bases fit TRBD1. The source of this sequence is a girl younger than two with a congenital heart defect. Source material: thymocytes. CDR3 residues: CASSFFRVGTANTGELFF. CDR3 coding DNA: TGTGCCAGCAGCTTCTTTAGGGTCGGGACAGCCAACACCGGGGAGCTGTTTTTT.